The rows below give T cell receptor beta chains drawn from one sample of a study of blood T cell repertoires in COVID-19. Assay: immunoSEQ multiplex PCR; the TCRdb copy retains only in-frame clones and omits some. The sample carries over 60,000 clones, around 87% recorded once. Sequences were obtained from peripheral blood. These receptors were collected from a man between 70 and 80 years old with acute or convalescent COVID-19. Both conserved end residues are part of each CDR3. A D gene is named only where the DNA matches it firmly. For some rows the clone size is stated as once, few or many, or as a class when expanded; others skip it.

>NA|TRBV12-3/TRBV12-4|TRBD1|TRBJ1-2
TGTGCCAGCAGTTCTACAGGGGTCTTTGGCTACACCTTC
CASSSTGVFGYTF
>once|TRBV5-4|TRBD1|TRBJ1-4
TGTGCCAGCAGACATCGACAGGGGATCTATGAAAAACTGTTTTTT
CASRHRQGIYEKLFF
>NA|TRBV19|NA|TRBJ1-2
TGTGCCAGTAGTGGACAAAACTATGGCTACACCTTC
CASSGQNYGYTF
>NA|TRBV9|NA|TRBJ2-3
TGTGCCAGCAGCGTAGGCATGGGCAGCCAAGATACGCAGTATTTT
CASSVGMGSQDTQYF
>NA|TRBV6-5|NA|TRBJ1-5
TGTGCCGCTGGAGGGGCCTCTAATCAGCCCCAGCATTTT
CAAGGASNQPQHF
>NA|TRBV3-1/TRBV3-2|TRBD1|TRBJ1-1
TGTGCCAGCAGCCTTCGGACAGGTCGAGGTGAAGCTTTCTTT
CASSLRTGRGEAFF
>NA|TRBV9|TRBD2|TRBJ2-7
TGTGCCAGCAGCCCGACTAGCGGGAGGTCGGGGACCTACGAGCAGTACTTC
CASSPTSGRSGTYEQYF
>once|TRBV2|NA|TRBJ2-6
TGTGCCAGCAGGGACGGACACTCTATCTCTGGGGCCAACGTCCTGACTTTC
CASRDGHSISGANVLTF
>NA|TRBV11-2|TRBD1|TRBJ1-1
TGTGCCAGCAGCTTAGAAGGGGGCAAAACGAACACTGAAGCTTTCTTT
CASSLEGGKTNTEAFF
>once|TRBV4-1|NA|TRBJ2-1
TGCGCCAGCAGCCAAGGTCTCTTAGGCAGCGGTGAGCAGTTCTTC
CASSQGLLGSGEQFF
>NA|TRBV19|NA|TRBJ1-5
TGTGCCAGTAGTAGAGAGGGGACACTCGGCCCTCCCCAGCATTTT
CASSREGTLGPPQHF
>NA|TRBV2|NA|TRBJ2-5
TGTGCCAGCAGGGCACTAGTTACGGTCGAGACCCAGTACTTC
CASRALVTVETQYF
>once|TRBV24-1|NA|TRBJ2-2
TGTGCCACCAGTGATTTGAGGGCAGGGGACACCGGGGAGCTGTTTTTT
CATSDLRAGDTGELFF
>NA|TRBV9|NA|TRBJ2-7
TGTGCCAGCAGCGTAGAATCGGGTCGGGGTGGGGAGCAGTACTTC
CASSVESGRGGEQYF
>NA|TRBV5-1|TRBD1|TRBJ1-1
TGCGCCAGCAGCCCGGTACAGGGGGCGGTGAACACTGAAGCTTTCTTT
CASSPVQGAVNTEAFF
>NA|TRBV7-8|TRBD1|TRBJ2-1
TGTGCCAGCAGCTTAGCTCGGCCAGGGGGTTCAGGTGAGCAGTTCTTC
CASSLARPGGSGEQFF
>NA|TRBV18|TRBD1|TRBJ1-1
TGTGCCAGCTCACCCGCGGAGGGGGCTAGTGAAGCTTTCTTT
CASSPAEGASEAFF
>NA|TRBV5-4|NA|TRBJ2-3
TGTGCCAGCAGCTTGGACGGGGGAGCCAGGAATACGCAGTATTTT
CASSLDGGARNTQYF
>NA|TRBV6-1|TRBD2|TRBJ2-4
TGTGCCAGCAGTGAATTGGATATAGCGGGCATTCAGTACTTC
CASSELDIAGIQYF
>NA|TRBV6-4|NA|TRBJ1-1
TGTGCCAGCAGTGACTCTAGCAGGGGAACTGAAGCTTTCTTT
CASSDSSRGTEAFF
>NA|TRBV20-1|NA|TRBJ2-3
TGCAGTGCTAGTGGGGTCCTAGTCACAGATACGCAGTATTTT
CSASGVLVTDTQYF
>NA|TRBV6-4|TRBD2|TRBJ2-5
TGTGCCAGCAGCACCTCCTATGGGGGGGTTCCCTTAGAGACCCAGTACTTC
CASSTSYGGVPLETQYF
>NA|TRBV30|NA|TRBJ2-5
TGTGCCTGGAGTGTAAGTTACGGTGAGACCCAGTACTTC
CAWSVSYGETQYF
>NA|TRBV5-1|NA|TRBJ1-1
TGCGCCAGCAGCTTGGATATAGGGGTGAACACTGAAGCTTTCTTT
CASSLDIGVNTEAFF
>NA|TRBV29-1|TRBD2|TRBJ2-7
TGCAGCGCTCGGACTAGCGACAACCCGATGAACTCCTACGAGCAGTACTTC
CSARTSDNPMNSYEQYF
>NA|TRBV6-5|NA|TRBJ1-3
TGTGCCAGCAGTTCGGAGGGAAACACCATATATTTT
CASSSEGNTIYF
>NA|TRBV10-2|NA|TRBJ1-4
TGCGCCAGCAGAAACCGTCGTTCCGCAGCGGAAAAACTGTTTTTT
CASRNRRSAAEKLFF
>NA|TRBV29-1|NA|TRBJ2-6
TGCAGCGCCGGAGGGGGGGCTGGGGCCAACGTCCTGACTTTC
CSAGGGAGANVLTF
>NA|TRBV18|TRBD1|TRBJ1-4
TGTGCCAGCTCACCAAGAGACAGGGGGCATATGGCTAATGAAAAACTGTTTTTT
CASSPRDRGHMANEKLFF
>NA|TRBV5-1|TRBD1|TRBJ2-1
TGCGCCAGCAGCTTCGGGACAGGGCTAAATGAGCAGTTCTTC
CASSFGTGLNEQFF
>NA|TRBV5-6|NA|TRBJ2-3
TGTGCCAGCAGCTTGGTGGACACCTACACAGATACGCAGTATTTT
CASSLVDTYTDTQYF
>NA|TRBV27|TRBD1|TRBJ1-1
TGTGCCAGCAGTACTAGGGGGCTCGGCACTGAAGCTTTCTTT
CASSTRGLGTEAFF
>NA|TRBV29-1|NA|TRBJ2-1
TGCAGCGTTGAAAGGGCGGGCTACAATGAGCAGTTCTTC
CSVERAGYNEQFF
>NA|TRBV28|TRBD2|TRBJ2-7
TGTGCCAGCAGTTCCGCCGGGGCGGGAGGTAATAACGAGCAGTACTTC
CASSSAGAGGNNEQYF
>NA|TRBV5-1|TRBD2|TRBJ2-3
TGCGCCAGCAGCTACTCTCTTGCTAGCGGGAGTGCAGATACGCAGTATTTT
CASSYSLASGSADTQYF
>NA|TRBV6-5|TRBD1|TRBJ2-7
TGTGCCAGCAGTTACCAAGGACAGGGTCTGTACGAGCAGTACTTC
CASSYQGQGLYEQYF
>NA|TRBV28|NA|TRBJ2-5
TGTGCCAGCAGTTTCACTAGTACAGAGACCCAGTACTTC
CASSFTSTETQYF
>once|TRBV7-2|NA|TRBJ2-2
TGTGCCAGCAGCTTAACGCGACTAGCCGGGGAGCTGTTTTTT
CASSLTRLAGELFF
>once|TRBV5-8|TRBD1|TRBJ1-2
TGTGCCAGCAGCTTGGAGGGGGCGACCTATGGCTACACCTTC
CASSLEGATYGYTF
>NA|TRBV9|NA|TRBJ1-6
TGTGCCAGCAGCGCCACAGGGAATTCACCCCTCCACTTT
CASSATGNSPLHF
>NA|TRBV27|NA|TRBJ2-6
TGTGCCAGCAGTCCCCGTCCCCCCGGGGCCAACGTCCTGACTTTC
CASSPRPPGANVLTF
>NA|TRBV9|NA|TRBJ2-2
TGTGCCAGCAGCGATCCACTCAGGTACACCGGGGAGCTGTTTTTT
CASSDPLRYTGELFF
>NA|TRBV19|NA|TRBJ1-1
TGTGCCAGTAGTATAGGTCCGGTAGAATCTGAAGCTTTCTTT
CASSIGPVESEAFF
>NA|TRBV6-5|NA|TRBJ1-4
TGTGCCAGCAGACTGGCAACTAATGAAAAACTGTTTTTT
CASRLATNEKLFF
>NA|TRBV5-1|TRBD1|TRBJ2-7
TGCGCCAGCAGCTTGGCCGGGACAGCCTACGAGCAGTACTTC
CASSLAGTAYEQYF
>once|TRBV6-5|TRBD2|TRBJ2-3
TGTGCCAGCAGTTCGGGGCGGGGGACAGATACGCAGTATTTT
CASSSGRGTDTQYF
>NA|TRBV7-8|NA|TRBJ1-2
TGTGCCAGCAGCTTAGTCAGGGTTAATTATGGCTACACCTTC
CASSLVRVNYGYTF
>NA|TRBV24-1|TRBD1|TRBJ2-2
TGTGCCACCAGTCGTACAGGGGGTTTCGCCGGGGAGCTGTTTTTT
CATSRTGGFAGELFF